This TCR beta chain appears in the sequencing data of a study of blood T cell repertoires in COVID-19. Clones were read by immunoSEQ multiplex PCR, and TCRdb kept only the in-frame ones, dropping some. The sample carries 380,000 or so clones, nearly 90% recorded once. Participants were aged 18 to 89 years, lived in under 25 US areas, and enrolled virtually. Cohort assignment relied on participant-reported clinical history. V was shortened by 3 bases and J by 1 base, with 9 bases between the two germline ends. The CDR3 contains 14 residues. Per germline, CDR1 LNHDA and CDR2 SQIVND (reference sequence).

This clonotype originated in a woman in her thirties or forties with acute COVID-19. The chain is built from TRBV19 and TRBJ1-1; weak D call: TRBD1 (5 bases). Sequenced input: PBMCs or T cells enriched from blood (not recorded which). The CDR3 is CASSMDRGNTEAFF. In nucleotides, the CDR3 is TGTGCCAGTAGTATGGATAGGGGGAACACTGAAGCTTTCTTT.